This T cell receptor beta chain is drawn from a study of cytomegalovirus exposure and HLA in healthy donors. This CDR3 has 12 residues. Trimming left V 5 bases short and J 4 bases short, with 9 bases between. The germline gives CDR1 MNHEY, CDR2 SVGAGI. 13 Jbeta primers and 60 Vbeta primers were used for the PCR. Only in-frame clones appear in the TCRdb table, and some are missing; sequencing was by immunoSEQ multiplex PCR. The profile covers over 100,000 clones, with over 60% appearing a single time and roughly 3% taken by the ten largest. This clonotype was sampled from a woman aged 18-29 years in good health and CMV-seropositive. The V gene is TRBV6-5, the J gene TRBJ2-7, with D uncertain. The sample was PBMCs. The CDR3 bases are TGTGCCAGCAGTGAAAACGGGTACGAGCAGTACTTC. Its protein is CASSENGYEQYF.